Shown below are 23 T cell receptor beta chains from a single sample sequenced in a study of beta chain features in type 1 diabetes. Findings of the study overall: Patients with Type 1 diabetes showed moderately but significantly shorter TCRB CDR3s in all four CD4+ subsets.

Since all of the isolated RNA was reverse transcribed, expressed TCRB transcripts were what got sequenced. Data came from immunoSEQ multiplex PCR; TCRdb stores just in-frame clones and leaves some out. The sample lists approximately 600,000 clones, roughly an eighth seen once, with roughly 0.12% in the top ten. Their antigens are not known. The sequenced material came from naive CD4+ T cells from blood. The receptors derive from a young man with type 1 diabetes.

This clone was counted only a few times. The chain joins TRBV29-1 to TRBJ2-5; possibly TRBD1 for D (5 bases). Germline values: CDR1 SQVTM, CDR2 ANQGSEA. CDR3 length equals 13 residues. Between the trimmed V and J ends, which lost 4 bases and 3 bases, there was a span of 12 bases. CDR3 region: CSVVGAGEETQYF. DNA for the CDR3: TGCAGCGTTGTAGGGGCAGGAGAAGAGACCCAGTACTTC.

This chain joins TRBV28 and TRBJ1-2; TRBD1 agrees at 7 bases. V lost 4 bases to trimming and J lost 6 bases; unmatched junction nucleotides: 11. The CDR3 is 15 amino acids. Germline V gene data show CDR1 as MDHEN and CDR2 as SYDVKM. CDR3 DNA: TGTGCCAGCAGTTCTGCACAGGGGTGGGATGATGGCTACACCTTC. Protein sequence: CASSSAQGWDDGYTF.

The table lists this clone with a few counts. The V call is TRBV27, the J call TRBJ1-2, with D possibly being TRBD1 (6 bases). V shed 6 bases and J shed 5 bases, with 16 bases lying between them. This CDR3 has 14 residues. Germline lookup yields CDR1 MNHEY and CDR2 SMNVEV (reference sequence). DNA for the CDR3: TGTGCCAGCAGCCCAGGGACACCGGGGTATGGCTACACCTTC. It specifies CASSPGTPGYGYTF.

This clone was counted only a few times. V and J are TRBV2 and TRBJ1-5; D uncertain. V lost 4 bases, J lost 2 bases, and 12 bases lay in between. Germline lookup yields CDR1 SNHLY and CDR2 FYNNEI. This CDR3 has 15 amino acids. The CDR3 here is CASSGRGIGNQPQHF. Here the CDR3 DNA reads TGTGCCAGCAGTGGACGGGGAATCGGCAATCAGCCCCAGCATTTT.

This chain connects TRBV6-5 to TRBJ2-3, with TRBD2 as a possible D gene (5 bases). In germline, CDR1 is MNHEY, CDR2 SVGAGI. The V and J ends lost 4 bases and 2 bases respectively, with 10 bases between them. This CDR3 has 14 residues. DNA of the CDR3: TGTGCCAGCAGTTCCCGGACTTACACAGATACGCAGTATTTT. Protein: CASSSRTYTDTQYF.

The sample holds a few counts of this clone. This chain connects TRBV28 to TRBJ1-2; a weak D match, TRBD1 (6 bases). The ends were cut back, 7 bases at V and 4 bases at J, with 16 bases in the middle. The germline V gene encodes CDR1 MDHEN and CDR2 SYDVKM. The CDR3 spans 14 residues. CDR3 in DNA: TGTGCCAGCACCCCCATCTCGGACAGCTATGGCTACACCTTC. Its translation: CASTPISDSYGYTF.

This clone has more than one count but fewer than ten. The rearrangement joins TRBV4-3 to TRBJ1-3; D not certain. Germline V gene sequence: CDR1 LGHNA, CDR2 YSLEER. Deletions cut 1 base from V and 0 bases from J, with 10 bases between. This CDR3 has 16 amino acids. The CDR3 DNA sequence: TGCGCCAGCAGCCAAGTAAAGGGCGTCTCTGGAAACACCATATATTTT. This gives the protein CASSQVKGVSGNTIYF.

In regard to this clone: Its ends do not fully match the called genes, so a read error is possible. The rearrangement uses TRBV7-3 and TRBJ2-7, with D maybe TRBD2 (7 bases). Germline V gives CDR1 SGHTA, CDR2 FQGTGA. The CDR3 totals 12 residues. The CDR3 is CASGQTGEGLNF. As DNA, the CDR3 is TGTGCCAGCGGACAGACCGGGGAGGGTTTAAACTTC.

The V call is TRBV27, the J call TRBJ2-4; the D gene is possibly TRBD1 (6 bases). In germline, CDR1 is MNHEY, CDR2 SMNVEV (reference sequence). Trimming stripped 3 bases from V and 0 bases from J, with 15 bases between. The CDR3 extends over 17 amino acids. The CDR3 bases are TGTGCCAGCAGTTTGATAACAGGGCATATAGCCAAAAACATTCAGTACTTC. Its translation: CASSLITGHIAKNIQYF.

This clone was detected only a few times. CDR3 sequence: CSARDQTQYF. The CDR3 DNA reads as TGCAGTGCTAGAGATCAGACCCAGTACTTC. This rearrangement joins TRBV20-1 to TRBJ2-5; the D is unclear. Germline CDR1 and CDR2: DFQATT and SNEGSKA (reference sequence). V gave up 0 bases and J gave up 6 bases, with 2 bases separating them. The CDR3 covers 10 residues.

This chain joins TRBV29-1 and TRBJ2-1, with 11 bases identical to TRBD1. V gave up 2 bases and J gave up 8 bases; unmatched junction bases: 5. Germline V gene sequence: CDR1 SQVTM, CDR2 ANQGSEA. The CDR3 has 14 residues. In DNA form, the CDR3 reads TGCAGCGTTGAATGGACAGGGGGCAGGGATGAGCAGTTCTTC. Amino acids: CSVEWTGGRDEQFF.

This clone has a handful of counts. V gene TRBV5-4 combines with J gene TRBJ2-3, with unresolved D. V dropped 5 bases and J dropped 0 bases, with 7 bases sitting between them. The CDR3 contains 13 residues. Germline CDR1 SGHNT, CDR2 YYREEE (reference sequence). CDR3 residues: CASRPTSTDTQYF. The CDR3, as DNA: TGTGCCAGCAGACCAACTAGCACAGATACGCAGTATTTT. Filled out from reference TRBV5-4 and TRBJ2-3, the complete variable domain reads ETGVTQSPTHLIKTRGQQVTLRCSSQSGHNTVSWYQQALGQGPQFIFQYYREEENGRGNFPPRFSGLQFPNYSSELNVNALELDDSALYLCASRPTSTDTQYFGPGTRLTVL.

This clone came up a few times. V gene TRBV6-5 combines with J gene TRBJ2-7; D is perhaps TRBD1 (6 bases). V was trimmed by 5 bases and J by 2 bases, leaving 10 bases between them. The germline V gene encodes CDR1 MNHEY and CDR2 SVGAGI. The CDR3 is 13 residues long. The CDR3 loop is CASSRDITYEQYF. The CDR3 DNA sequence: TGTGCCAGCAGTCGGGACATCACCTACGAGCAGTACTTC.

This chain joins TRBV5-1 and TRBJ2-7, with D possibly matching TRBD2 (5 bases). The germline gives CDR1 SGHRS, CDR2 YFSETQ. V lost 4 bases to trimming and J lost 2 bases, with 7 bases between them. The length of the CDR3 is 12 residues. The CDR3, as DNA: TGCGCCAGCAGCACCGGGGCCTACGAGCAGTACTTC. Translated, it gives CASSTGAYEQYF.

The J gene is TRBJ1-2, the V gene TRBV28, with TRBD1 as a possible D gene (5 bases). Trimming took off 4 bases at V and 5 bases at J, with 11 bases between the two ends. The CDR3 is made up of 13 amino acids. Germline V gene data show CDR1 as MDHEN and CDR2 as SYDVKM. CDR3 bases: TGTGCCAGCAGTTCCCCGCAGGGATATGGCTACACCTTC. This codes for CASSSPQGYGYTF.

This clone has more than one count but fewer than ten. This chain uses TRBV19 with TRBJ1-5; a possible D gene is TRBD1 (5 bases). CDR1 LNHDA and CDR2 SQIVND come from the germline V gene (reference sequence). This CDR3 spans 15 amino acids. The germline V and J ends were trimmed by 10 bases and 1 base, with 17 bases remaining between them. CDR3 nucleotides: TGTGCCACTGCCCAGGGCACCGGGAGCAATCAGCCCCAGCATTTT. This translates into CATAQGTGSNQPQHF.

This clone was seen only a few times. CDR3 sequence (DNA): TGTGCCAGCAGTTACTCGATAAACTATGGCTACACCTTC. This gives the protein CASSYSINYGYTF. The chain combines TRBV6-5 with TRBJ1-2; D call uncertain. V lost 0 bases to trimming and J lost 2 bases, with 4 bases between them. Germline V gene data show CDR1 as MNHEY and CDR2 as SVGAGI. This CDR3 spans 13 amino acids.

Note on this clone: At one of its ends the junction is not consistent with the germline gene, which may arise from a read error. The chain couples TRBV6-5 to TRBJ1-3; D gene uncertain. There are 14 residues in the CDR3. CDR1 is MNHEY, CDR2 SVGAGI, per germline. The CDR3 reads CACSGVSSGNTIYF. The CDR3 DNA sequence: TGTGCCTGCAGTGGGGTCTCCTCTGGAAACACCATATATTTT.

The V gene is TRBV10-3, the J gene TRBJ2-7; 9 bases are a match to TRBD1. This CDR3 comprises 16 residues. J lost 4 bases, V lost 0 bases, and 7 bases had no gene match. Germline V gives CDR1 ENHRY, CDR2 SYGVKD. The CDR3 region has the DNA TGTGCCATCAGTGAGTCGGAGGGACAGGGTACGTACGAGCAGTACTTC. Translated: CAISESEGQGTYEQYF.

In its sample, this clone was seen a few times. This same CDR3 is encoded by further DNA sequences in the sample. The V gene is TRBV7-9, the J gene TRBJ2-7; perhaps TRBD1 as D (6 bases). Per the germline V gene, CDR1 is SEHNR and CDR2 is FQNEAQ (reference sequence). Trimming took 4 bases from V and 3 from J, leaving 7 bases between them. The CDR3 length is 12 residues. The CDR3 bases are TGTGCCAGCAGCTCACAGGGCTACGAGCAGTACTTC. Its translation: CASSSQGYEQYF.

This rearrangement joins TRBV7-8 to TRBJ2-1, with 12 bases that match TRBD2. The CDR3 runs 16 residues. V was clipped by 5 bases and J by 4 bases; unmatched bases: 6. The germline CDR1 and CDR2 sequences are SGHVS and FQNEAQ. CDR3 region: CASSPHGLAGYNEQFF. The CDR3 region has the DNA TGTGCCAGCAGCCCCCACGGACTAGCGGGGTACAATGAGCAGTTCTTC.

This clone was picked up a small number of times. The chain links TRBV18 to TRBJ2-1; D gene uncertain. CDR3 size: 11 residues. Germline V CDR1 and CDR2: KGHSH, LQKENI. With 5 bases removed from V and 12 bases from J, the gap between germline ends came to 11 bases. This CDR3 is CASSLERTQFF. The CDR3 coding sequence is TGTGCCAGCTCATTAGAAAGGACGCAGTTCTTC.

This clone was seen only a few times. The chain couples TRBV30 to TRBJ2-7; maybe TRBD2 (6 bases). Germline CDR1 and CDR2: GTSNPN and SVGIG (reference sequence). V was cut by 7 bases and J by 7 bases, with 17 bases left in between. CDR3 length: 12 amino acids. CDR3 sequence: CAFSGAGGEQYF. The CDR3 nucleotides are TGTGCCTTTAGCGGAGCCGGTGGGGAGCAGTACTTC.